This T cell receptor beta chain appears in the sequencing data of a study of T cells in Graves' hyperthyroidism and ophthalmopathy. Germline V CDR1 and CDR2: SNHLY, FYNNEI. V lost 4 bases and J lost 0; bases outside the gene matches: 7. The CDR3 runs 17 residues. There were TCR beta CDR3 regions amplified from RNA transcripts. TCR CDR3 underwent first-round RT-PCR with the HTBI primer set. TCRdb called the multiplex PCR reads again in MiXCR, with one record for every CDR3 protein. The table lists 600,000 or so distinct CDR3 sequences, 46% of them singletons. Exclusion criteria comprised uncontrolled infection, other autoimmune disease, pregnancy or lactation. In making diagnoses, clinical symptoms, serum thyroxine and TRAb, thyroid ultrasound and orbital computed tomography were all used.

The sample taken for sequencing was peripheral blood or thyroid tissue (not recorded which). This chain joins TRBV2 and TRBJ2-3, with 10 bases that match TRBD2. The receptor's source is a woman aged 18-29 years with Graves' hyperthyroidism. CDR3 protein: CASSAPQAGGSTDTQYF. CDR3 sequence (DNA): TGTGCCAGCAGTGCCCCTCAAGCGGGAGGGAGCACAGATACGCAGTATTTT.